The sequence of this T cell receptor beta chain was determined in a study of memory CD4+ T cells and cytomegalovirus serostatus. Trimming took 11 bases from V and 6 from J, leaving 11 bases between them. The length of the CDR3 is 10 residues. Germline CDR1 and CDR2: LNHDA and SQIVND (reference sequence). In its sample, this clone was seen a few times. The sort gate was single viable CD3+CD4+CD8-CD45RO+ cells for memory CD4+ T cells. The assay was immunoSEQ multiplex PCR, and TCRdb's table has in-frame clones only and misses some. Among about 53,000 clones listed, just under 80% were seen once. The gene calls are TRBV19 and TRBJ2-7; D may be TRBD2 (5 bases). The clonotype comes from an adult in good health and CMV-seronegative. Sequences were obtained from memory CD4+ T cells from blood. The CDR3 sequence is CAPRGTEQYF. The CDR3 coding sequence is TGTGCCCCTCGGGGAACCGAGCAGTACTTC.